This T cell receptor beta chain was obtained from a study of cytomegalovirus exposure and HLA in healthy donors. Germline CDR1 reads SGHDT; CDR2 reads YYEEEE. This CDR3 has 13 residues. V was clipped by 3 bases and J by 1 base, with 7 bases between them. The PCR contained 60 Vbeta and 13 Jbeta primers. TCRdb's table, derived via immunoSEQ multiplex PCR, lists solely in-frame clones and lacks some. The sample gives around 150,000 clones, around 68% of which show up once; less than 1.5% is in the top ten. This clone was counted between two and nine times. This clonotype was obtained from a man aged 50-59 years in good health and CMV-seronegative. The rearrangement links TRBV5-6 to TRBJ1-1; D unresolved. Sequencing was performed on PBMCs. The CDR3 DNA reads TGTGCCAGCAGCTCTAGCGGGAACACTGAAGCTTTCTTT. Its protein is CASSSSGNTEAFF.